This TCR beta chain was captured by sequencing in a study of blood T cell repertoires in COVID-19 (TCRdb year 2020). About the study as a whole: Samples from collaborators originated in the United States, Italy and Spain and spanned both the acute and convalescent phases of COVID-19. The material from the prospective study consisted of cDNA or gDNA derived from T cells, B-cell-depleted T cells, or PBMCs. Subjects who had been exposed to COVID-19, were actively infected with it, or had recovered from it provided the deeply sampled blood TCRbeta repertoires that made up the dataset. The repertoires were released in a freely available public database intended as a resource for research on the immune response to SARS-CoV-2. Samples came from the ongoing ImmuneRACE study (first 160 participants) plus 1,254 subjects from 6 global collaborators. A de-identified subject ID, COVID-19 status, age in years and sex were almost always included in the sample metadata. Where HLA class I and class II types were available, the types were taken from metadata supplied by the sample provider, not from assay-based typing.

TCRbeta CDR3 regions were amplified from genomic DNA by means of the immunoSEQ Assay, a bias-controlled multiplex PCR. In the authors' own workflow: The number of nucleated cells in each sample was estimated by amplification of reference gene primers within the assay. Sequence reads were collapsed and filtered to measure the absolute abundance of every unique TCRbeta CDR3 rearrangement. For each sample, productive Simpson clonality was calculated by taking the square root of Simpson's diversity index across productive rearrangements. Not all clones reach the TCRdb copy of this immuneACCESS table, which keeps in-frame sequences only. Checked studies attribute under half of the gap to unresolved V genes and leave the rest unexplained. The DNA was the basis for D and trimming; V, J and clone size are from that table. This sample has over 85,000 clones in its table, and approximately 72% of those were observed once. Of the sample, around a quarter is held by the ten largest clones.

Collaborating institutions collected whole blood in K2EDTA tubes following their own protocols. Collaborator samples were shipped for TCRbeta analysis as frozen whole blood, isolated PBMCs, or DNA extracted from either sample type. On the study overall, not on this receptor specifically: Clinical and demographic metadata were provided uncurated, with the amount varying by source and participant.

From a lookup of the germline V gene (reference sequence), CDR1 and CDR2 are LGHDT and YNNKEL. V drops 7 bases and J drops 4 bases, leaving 14 bases in between. Reading from cysteine to phenylalanine, the CDR3 counts 14 amino acids. Of the read, only the CDR3 DNA is kept; its 42 bases are in frame from base 1. This clone was counted only a few times. Its antigen is unknown. Base qualities are missing; no much larger clone stands one base away. The source of this sequence is a man between 65 and 85 years old with acute or convalescent COVID-19. In this chain, TRBV3-1 (or the pseudogene TRBV3-2) is recombined with TRBJ1-3, and the D gene may be TRBD1, 6 bases matching. The sequenced sample consisted of peripheral blood. The nucleotide sequence reads TGTGCCAGCACCCCCGGGGGGCGCGGAAACACCATATATTTT. It encodes CASTPGGRGNTIYF.